A selection of T cell receptor beta chains follows, all from one sample in a study of cytomegalovirus exposure and HLA in healthy donors. Sequencing was performed with immunoSEQ multiplex PCR; in TCRdb, only in-frame clones are kept and a portion is missing. The table shows over 150,000 clones, with more than 65% occurring only once. The sequenced material came from PBMCs. All receptors derive from a woman aged 25-40 years in good health and CMV-seropositive. CDR3s leave out the opening cysteine and the closing phenylalanine or tryptophan.

TRBV6-1 | 13 | ASSQRGRTNYGYT
TRBV5-1 | 12 | ASSSGQLNSPLH
TRBV5-1 | 16 | ASRHTGGLAVSTDTQY
TRBV25-1 | 14 | ASRRGQGMDTGELF
TRBV19 | 18 | ASSIGSSSGRAGYTYEQY
TRBV4-2 | 15 | ASSQDGGGKGGQPQH
TRBV19 | 13 | ASSITGTGDLEQY
TRBV5-1 | 13 | ASGLAGGSYNEQF
TRBV15 | 12 | ATSRAGSSGTQY
TRBV7-9 | 11 | ASSRVGRDEQY
TRBV28 | 13 | ASSLTGVSNQPQH
TRBV5-4 | 15 | ASSLTFEAPSGNTIY
TRBV28 | 13 | ASSPQQGAGTEAF
TRBV19 | 20 | ASSIVAGTSGRANSGANVLT